The 13 T cell receptor beta chains below come from one sample, sequenced in a study of regulatory T cells in long-lasting Graves disease. Noted time point: newly diagnosed GD, antithyroid drugs for less than 3 months. RNA extracted from PBMCs served as the sequencing template. According to the study, TCR beta libraries were built with iRepertoire HTBI primers and CDR3-region Arm-PCR. MiXCR was run by TCRdb on the multiplex PCR reads, yielding one entry per CDR3 protein. This sample carries 400,000 to 500,000 distinct CDR3 sequences, 15% to 20% of them seen once, and the ten largest clones take about 10%. This sample was shared with a second study, whose subject was T cells in Graves' hyperthyroidism and ophthalmopathy.

This sample comprised peripheral blood mononuclear cells (PBMCs), obtained at new diagnosis, from a patient treated with antithyroid drugs. Receptors were obtained from a woman under 40 with Graves disease.

At least ten counts were recorded for this clonotype. The chain employs TRBV7-2 and TRBJ2-7, with D unresolved. With 6 bases removed from V and 6 bases from J, the gap between germline ends came to 9 bases. The CDR3 is made up of 11 amino acids. CDR1 and CDR2 from the germline V gene are SGHTA and FQGNSA. The CDR3 loop is CASSFQVEQYF. The CDR3 DNA is TGTGCCAGCAGTTTCCAAGTCGAGCAGTACTTC.

This clonotype was seen ten or more times. The chain uses TRBV19 and TRBJ2-2, with 7 bases aligning to TRBD2. Losses at the gene ends were 9 bases for V and 4 bases for J; bases not matched to a gene: 5. Germline CDR1 LNHDA, CDR2 SQIVND (reference sequence). The CDR3 is 13 residues long. CDR3 coding DNA: TGTGCCAGCACCTCTAGCGGCACCGGGGAGCTGTTTTTT. The encoded protein is CASTSSGTGELFF.

As for this clonotype: A far larger clone differs by one base, so this is likely a read error. V usage is TRBV5-6 and J usage is TRBJ2-3; 8 positions agree with TRBD2. The CDR3 is 14 amino acids. Germline V lookup: CDR1 SGHDT, CDR2 YYEEEE. The V segment lost 5 bases and the J segment 4 bases; nucleotides outside the gene matches: 6. The CDR3 DNA reads as TGTGCCAGCAGAGAAGCGGGAGCGGCAGATACGCAGTATTTT. Residues: CASREAGAADTQYF.

This clonotype was seen a handful of times. The J gene is TRBJ2-3, the V gene TRBV29-1, with D perhaps matching TRBD2 (6 bases). Germline lookup yields CDR1 SQVTM and CDR2 ANQGSEA. Between the trimmed V and J ends, which lost 7 bases and 2 bases, there was a span of 10 bases. CDR3 length equals 12 residues. The CDR3: CSAGLNTDTQYF. The CDR3 nucleotides are TGCAGCGCCGGACTAAACACAGATACGCAGTATTTT.

At least ten counts were recorded for this clonotype. The chain couples TRBV18 to TRBJ2-7; 7 bases agree with TRBD2. The germline V gene has CDR1 KGHSH and CDR2 LQKENI. The CDR3 spans 17 residues. The junction had 12 bases not matched to a gene; V was cut back by 4 bases and J by 0 bases. The CDR3 sequence is CASSLYYKGGSSYEQYF. DNA of the CDR3: TGTGCCAGCTCACTATACTACAAAGGCGGGAGCTCCTACGAGCAGTACTTC.

Worth noting for this clonotype: At one boundary the junction diverges from the germline segment, which might be a read error. The CDR3 reads CVTSDPGFYEQFF. CDR3 nucleotide sequence: TGTGTCACCAGTGATCCAGGATTCTATGAGCAGTTCTTC. The V call is TRBV24-1, the J call TRBJ2-1; the D is unclear. CDR1 and CDR2 (germline): KGHDR, SFDVKD. CDR3 length: 13 amino acids.

Many counts were recorded for this clonotype. The rearrangement joins TRBV29-1 to TRBJ2-1; D ambiguous. V was clipped by 3 bases and J by 6 bases, with 9 bases between them. The CDR3 length is 12 residues. Germline V lookup: CDR1 SQVTM, CDR2 ANQGSEA. CDR3 sequence (DNA): TGCAGCGTTGAGGGCTTAACCAATGAGCAGTTCTTC. Translated: CSVEGLTNEQFF.

This clonotype came up many times. The chain joins TRBV20-1 to TRBJ1-1, with a tentative D call TRBD1 (5 bases). V lost 2 bases and J 5 bases, leaving 9 bases between the germline ends. The CDR3 consists of 12 residues. Germline lookup yields CDR1 DFQATT and CDR2 SNEGSKA (reference sequence). CDR3 sequence reads: CSARRGTTEAFF. In DNA, the CDR3 is TGCAGTGCTAGAAGGGGAACAACTGAAGCTTTCTTT.

This clonotype was seen ten or more times. The V and J genes are TRBV6-1 and TRBJ2-7, with a possible D match to TRBD2 (5 bases). V lost 4 bases and J 0 bases, leaving 13 bases between the germline ends. This CDR3 spans 15 amino acids. Germline V gene data show CDR1 as MNHNS and CDR2 as SASEGT. CDR3 sequence (DNA): TGTGCCAGCAGTGCAGTCGGGGTGGCCTCCTACGAGCAGTACTTC. Its protein is CASSAVGVASYEQYF.

The chain combines TRBV9 with TRBJ2-7, with TRBD2 identical over 7 bases. Germline CDR1 and CDR2: SGDLS and YYNGEE. This CDR3 is built from 13 residues. V shed 3 bases, J shed 2 bases, and the junction held 2 bases outside the gene matches. The CDR3 loop is CASSGSGTYEQYF. The CDR3 nucleotides read TGTGCCAGCAGCGGAAGCGGGACCTACGAGCAGTACTTC.

This clonotype was seen only a few times. This chain links TRBV6-1 with TRBJ1-3; D possibly corresponds to TRBD1 (6 bases). The CDR3 totals 15 residues. V lost 2 bases and J lost 2, with 10 bases in between. The V gene's germline CDR1 is MNHNS and CDR2 SASEGT. CDR3 in DNA: TGTGCCAGCAGTGAACAGGGGCATGCTGGAAACACCATATATTTT. Translated, it gives CASSEQGHAGNTIYF.

This clonotype was seen ten or more times. The rearrangement uses TRBV2 and TRBJ2-3, with TRBD2 matching over 13 bases. V trimming: 8 bases; J trimming: 0 bases; junction bases outside the gene matches: 8. The CDR3 sequence is 17 residues long. Germline assignment: CDR1 SNHLY and CDR2 FYNNEI. Written as DNA, the CDR3 is TGTGCCAGCGCGGGGACTAGCGGGACTGCTAGCACAGATACGCAGTATTTT. This encodes CASAGTSGTASTDTQYF.

Ten or more counts support this clonotype. In DNA, the CDR3 is TGTGCCAGCAGTGAAGCATCGGACGGCACCGGGGAGCTGTTTTTT. This gives the protein CASSEASDGTGELFF. V gene TRBV6-1 combines with J gene TRBJ2-2; D gene unclear. The CDR3 extends over 15 amino acids. Germline V CDR1 and CDR2: MNHNS, SASEGT. Between the trimmed V and J ends, which lost 0 bases and 4 bases, there was a span of 9 bases.